The clone carrying this T cell receptor (beta chain) was detected a few times. Its antigen is currently unknown. The sample comes from a study of cytomegalovirus exposure and HLA in healthy donors. Across the whole study: As released early, the data held 70 million to 95 million unique TCRs from HLA-typed donors. Study-wide findings and caveats: Earlier analysis yielded a pattern in which most TCR beta V segments were productive about 90% or about 30% of the time.

Per germline, CDR1 SGHNT and CDR2 YENEEA. The CDR3 sequence is 16 residues long. With 1 base clipped from V and 8 bases from J, the junction kept 11 bases outside the gene matches. The study ran its PCR with 60 Vbeta and 13 Jbeta primers. Generated by immunoSEQ multiplex PCR, the TCRdb table keeps only in-frame clones and is missing some. This table holds around 150,000 clones, roughly four fifths found once. Source material: PBMCs. This TCR was sampled from a middle-aged man in good health and CMV-seronegative. The chain couples TRBV11-3 to TRBJ2-1; 7 bases line up with TRBD2. The chain's CDR3 is CASSLGLAVDWDEQFF. CDR3 coding DNA: TGTGCCAGCAGCTTAGGCCTAGCGGTGGACTGGGATGAGCAGTTCTTC.